A single sample is the source of the 25 T cell receptor beta chains below, sequenced in a study of cytomegalovirus exposure and HLA in healthy donors. Primers for the PCR totalled 60 Vbeta and 13 Jbeta. Some clones are missing from TCRdb's copy, which holds only in-frame ones; the method was immunoSEQ multiplex PCR. The sample yields over 110,000 clones, under 85% seen once. Sample: PBMCs. The receptors originated from a man younger than 30 in good health and CMV-seronegative.

The chain couples TRBV19 to TRBJ1-1, with 8 bases lining up with TRBD1. CDR3 size: 14 residues. With 5 bases clipped from V and 1 base from J, the junction kept 3 bases outside the gene matches. Germline CDR1 is LNHDA and CDR2 is SQIVND (reference sequence). In DNA form, the CDR3 reads TGTGCCAGTAGTCTGGACAGGGCGAACACTGAAGCTTTCTTT. Its protein product is CASSLDRANTEAFF.

This clone has a handful of counts. This chain connects TRBV4-3 to TRBJ1-1; maybe TRBD1 (5 bases). CDR1 and CDR2 (germline): LGHNA, YSLEER. Trimming pared 0 bases from V and 5 bases from J, leaving 13 bases between. CDR3 length: 15 residues. CDR3 protein: CASSQERLKGTEAFF. The CDR3 coding sequence is TGCGCCAGCAGCCAAGAAAGACTGAAGGGGACTGAAGCTTTCTTT.

The rearrangement uses TRBV29-1 and TRBJ2-1, with 8 bases fitting TRBD2. From germline, CDR1 is SQVTM and CDR2 ANQGSEA. The V segment lost 4 bases and the J segment 8 bases; nucleotides outside the gene matches: 10. The CDR3 covers 14 residues. This chain's CDR3 is CSVGPFGGDDEQFF. In DNA, the CDR3 is TGCAGCGTTGGCCCTTTCGGGGGGGACGATGAGCAGTTCTTC.

This clone was seen more than once but under ten times. This rearrangement joins TRBV2 to TRBJ1-1; possible D gene TRBD1, 5 bases. CDR1 and CDR2 (germline): SNHLY, FYNNEI. V was trimmed by 5 bases and J by 5 bases, leaving 12 bases between them. CDR3 length: 13 amino acids. In DNA, the CDR3 is TGTGCCAGCAGTACCAGGGAGGAAACTGAAGCTTTCTTT. Translation: CASSTREETEAFF.

The V and J genes are TRBV4-2 and TRBJ2-7; a weak D match, TRBD1 (5 bases). Germline CDR1 is LGHNA and CDR2 is YNFKEQ. This CDR3 is built from 16 residues. V gave up 1 base and J gave up 2 bases, with 15 bases separating them. CDR3 sequence reads: CASSQGTGGDPYEQYF. The CDR3 nucleotides are TGTGCCAGCAGCCAAGGAACAGGCGGCGATCCCTACGAGCAGTACTTC.

The gene calls are TRBV5-6 and TRBJ1-5; 10 bases are a match to TRBD1. J lost 5 bases, V lost 3 bases, and 8 bases had no gene match. Germline CDR1 and CDR2: SGHDT and YYEEEE. The CDR3 contains 16 residues. CDR3 sequence: CASSWGQGKMDQPQHF. DNA for the CDR3: TGTGCCAGCAGCTGGGGACAGGGGAAAATGGATCAGCCCCAGCATTTT.

With respect to this clone: The conserved phenylalanine or tryptophan is not found at the CDR3 terminus, so this likely reflects a read error. The DNA is omitted, as the CDR3 cannot be located on it reliably, and the CDR3 follows TCRdb's listing. The rearrangement joins TRBV21-1 to TRBJ2-3; the D call TRBD2 from the table was never checked on the DNA. TRBV21-1 has pseudogene status. The CDR3 length equals 9 residues, ends included. CDR3 sequence: CASSKARRH.

This sequence joins TRBV6-1 and TRBJ1-5, with unresolved D. This CDR3 is built from 16 residues. Trimming took off 4 bases at V and 7 bases at J, with 20 bases between the two ends. Looked up from germline, CDR1 is MNHNS and CDR2 is SASEGT. The chain's CDR3 is CASSADVGRERQPQHF. The CDR3 DNA is TGTGCCAGCAGTGCCGACGTCGGCCGGGAGAGGCAGCCCCAGCATTTT.

This chain links TRBV9 with TRBJ2-1, with D tentatively TRBD1 (6 bases). This CDR3 is built from 15 residues. V lost 4 bases and J 7 bases, leaving 18 bases between the germline ends. The germline gives CDR1 SGDLS, CDR2 YYNGEE. The CDR3 spells CASSPQGSAQNEQFF. The CDR3 bases are TGTGCCAGCAGCCCGCAGGGGAGCGCCCAAAATGAGCAGTTCTTC.

This chain joins TRBV5-4 and TRBJ1-2; 7 bases match TRBD1. Unmatched junction bases numbered 10, after V lost 4 bases and J lost 1 base. This CDR3 has 16 residues. In germline, CDR1 is SGHNT, CDR2 YYREEE (reference sequence). CDR3 bases: TGTGCCAGCAGCCAGGGGGACGGACCTTTTAACTATGGCTACACCTTC. Amino acids: CASSQGDGPFNYGYTF.

This chain joins TRBV30 and TRBJ2-1, with TRBD1 matching over 7 bases. The ends lost 2 bases at V and 9 bases at J; junction bases unmatched: 10. CDR1 and CDR2 (germline): GTSNPN, SVGIG (reference sequence). The CDR3 is 14 residues long. This CDR3 reads CAWSLGQTSGEQFF. In nucleotides, the CDR3 is TGTGCCTGGAGTCTGGGACAGACCTCGGGTGAGCAGTTCTTC.

The chain links TRBV13 to TRBJ1-2; 7 nucleotides line up with TRBD1. Trimming removed 5 bases from V and 9 bases from J; junction bases left unmatched: 15. CDR3 length: 15 amino acids. CDR1 and CDR2 from the germline V gene are PRHDT and FYEKMQ (reference sequence). CDR3 protein: CASSTTRGGRERYTF. The CDR3 nucleotides read TGTGCCAGCAGCACGACCCGAGGGGGCAGGGAGCGCTACACCTTC.

The gene calls are TRBV6-5 and TRBJ1-5; weak D call: TRBD1 (6 bases). Germline CDR1 and CDR2: MNHEY and SVGAGI. This CDR3 spans 13 amino acids. Trimming stripped 10 bases from V and 2 bases from J, with 12 bases between. CDR3 protein: CATGGARNQPQHF. In DNA form, the CDR3 reads TGTGCCACGGGGGGGGCCCGCAATCAGCCCCAGCATTTT.

The chain combines TRBV7-9 with TRBJ2-5; D gene ambiguous. V shed 3 bases and J shed 5 bases, with 16 bases lying between them. The length of the CDR3 is 15 residues. CDR1 and CDR2 from the germline V gene are SEHNR and FQNEAQ (reference sequence). CDR3: CASSFPASDRETQYF. The CDR3 DNA reads as TGTGCCAGCAGCTTCCCCGCGAGCGATCGGGAGACCCAGTACTTC.

The rearrangement joins TRBV30 to TRBJ1-1, with D uncertain. The V and J ends lost 0 bases and 10 bases respectively, with 9 bases between them. Germline values: CDR1 GTSNPN, CDR2 SVGIG (reference sequence). The CDR3 sequence is 11 residues long. In DNA form, the CDR3 reads TGTGCCTGGAGTGTGGACTTGGGAGCTTTCTTT. It translates to CAWSVDLGAFF.

This clone showed up just a few times. The gene calls are TRBV10-3 and TRBJ2-1; D gene uncertain. The ends were cut back, 2 bases at V and 4 bases at J, with 12 bases in the middle. The germline V gene has CDR1 ENHRY and CDR2 SYGVKD. The CDR3 has 15 amino acids. The CDR3 nucleotides are TGTGCCATCAGTGAGGAACCGTCGGGTTACAATGAGCAGTTCTTC. Translating it yields CAISEEPSGYNEQFF.

A single count supports this clone. The V and J genes are TRBV7-9 and TRBJ1-1; tentative D call: TRBD1 (5 bases). This CDR3 contains 14 residues. The germline CDR1 and CDR2 sequences are SEHNR and FQNEAQ (reference sequence). V was pared by 7 bases and J by 2 bases, with 14 bases between. CDR3 amino acids: CASTLRGVNTEAFF. For the CDR3, the DNA is TGTGCCAGCACCCTTCGGGGGGTAAACACTGAAGCTTTCTTT.

This chain links TRBV4-3 with TRBJ2-5; the match to TRBD1 covers 8 bases. CDR1 is LGHNA and CDR2 is YSLEER in the germline V gene. The V and J ends lost 0 bases and 5 bases, in that order; junction bases with no gene match: 5. The CDR3 extends over 15 amino acids. CDR3 region: CASSQDSNRGETQYF. In nucleotides, the CDR3 is TGCGCCAGCAGCCAAGATAGTAACAGGGGGGAGACCCAGTACTTC.

The V and J genes are TRBV5-8 and TRBJ1-1, with D possibly being TRBD1 (5 bases). The CDR3 runs 15 residues. The germline V and J ends were trimmed by 2 bases and 0 bases, with 11 bases remaining between them. Germline values: CDR1 SGHTS, CDR2 YDEGEE. The CDR3 here is CASSFGGRLNTEAFF. The DNA of the CDR3 is TGTGCCAGCAGCTTCGGGGGACGGTTGAACACTGAAGCTTTCTTT.

The V call is TRBV30, the J call TRBJ1-3; D uncertain. The CDR3 has 16 residues. Trimming removed 2 bases at V and 0 bases at J, with 14 bases between. CDR1 GTSNPN and CDR2 SVGIG come from the germline V gene (reference sequence). The CDR3 sequence: CAWSRSTLSSGNTIYF. As DNA, the CDR3 is TGTGCCTGGAGTCGTTCCACTCTTTCCTCTGGAAACACCATATATTTT.

J is TRBJ2-2 and V is TRBV27; tentative D call: TRBD2 (6 bases). V lost 6 bases and J lost 4, with 12 bases in between. The germline gives CDR1 MNHEY, CDR2 SMNVEV (reference sequence). The CDR3 loop spans 14 amino acids. DNA of the CDR3: TGTGCCAGCAGAGGGGCGGGGAGCACCGGGGAGCTGTTTTTT. Translation gives CASRGAGSTGELFF.

This clone was recorded a few times. The chain combines TRBV25-1 with TRBJ1-3; TRBD1 aligns across 7 bases. CDR3 size: 15 residues. CDR1 and CDR2 (germline): MGHDK, SYGVNS. Losses at the gene ends were 1 base for V and 4 bases for J; bases not matched to a gene: 4. The CDR3 nucleotides read TGTGCCAGCAGTGAATTGGGGACAGCCGGAAACACCATATATTTT. This encodes CASSELGTAGNTIYF.

This clone was counted a single time. The CDR3: CAWQGGRDVEKLFF. The DNA of the CDR3 is TGTGCCTGGCAAGGGGGCAGGGACGTTGAAAAACTGTTTTTT. The chain links TRBV30 to TRBJ1-4; TRBD1 aligns across 7 bases. The J segment lost 7 bases and the V segment lost 5 bases, leaving 10 bases of the junction unmatched. The CDR3 is 14 residues long. Germline loops: CDR1 GTSNPN, CDR2 SVGIG (reference sequence). Looking up the rest from reference TRBV30 and TRBJ1-4 gives the full variable domain: SQTIHQWPATLVQPVGSPLSLECTVEGTSNPNLYWYRQAAGRGLQLLFYSVGIGQISSEVPQNLSASRPQDRQFILSSKKLLLSDSGFYLCAWQGGRDVEKLFFGSGTQLSVL.

CDR3 amino acids: CSATREGGYTF. As DNA, the CDR3 is TGCAGCGCCACAAGGGAGGGTGGCTACACCTTC. V usage is TRBV29-1 and J usage is TRBJ1-2; D not resolved. The germline V and J ends were trimmed by 7 bases and 7 bases, with 13 bases remaining between them. The CDR3 is 11 residues long. The V gene's germline CDR1 is SQVTM and CDR2 ANQGSEA.

The rearrangement uses TRBV2 and TRBJ2-2, with 7 bases lining up with TRBD1. Germline trimming cut 11 bases from V and 2 bases from J; bases unmatched to any gene: 8. Germline CDR1 and CDR2: SNHLY and FYNNEI. This CDR3 has 14 amino acids. In DNA form, the CDR3 reads TGTGCCGGAAAGGACAGGAGTAACACCGGGGAGCTGTTTTTT. Protein: CAGKDRSNTGELFF.